These 6 T cell receptor beta chains were all obtained from the same sample, sequenced in a study of blood T cell repertoires in COVID-19. The protocol was immunoSEQ multiplex PCR, while the TCRdb copy is restricted to in-frame clones and leaves out a portion. The data show about 150,000 clones, with roughly nine tenths seen just once and 0.5% to 0.55% held by the top ten. Sequenced: peripheral blood. The source is a man in his fifties or sixties with acute or convalescent COVID-19.

The genes are TRBV28 and TRBJ2-3; 8 bases align to TRBD1. This CDR3 comprises 16 residues. Trimming at V came to 1 base and at J to 2 bases, leaving 5 bases not matched to a gene. Germline V gives CDR1 MDHEN, CDR2 SYDVKM. The CDR3: CASSLLDRVDTDTQYF. The CDR3 region has the DNA TGTGCCAGCAGTTTATTGGACAGGGTTGACACAGATACGCAGTATTTT.

This clone was observed a single time. V usage is TRBV9 and J usage is TRBJ2-1; TRBD2 aligns across 11 bases. In germline, CDR1 is SGDLS, CDR2 YYNGEE. V was pared by 4 bases and J by 0 bases, with 9 bases of the junction left unmatched. This CDR3 is built from 18 residues. The CDR3 region has the DNA TGTGCCAGCAGCCCCCCCGTAGCGGGAGGGCCCTCCTACAATGAGCAGTTCTTC. As protein: CASSPPVAGGPSYNEQFF.

The J gene is TRBJ2-2, the V gene TRBV7-9; TRBD1 matches at 7 bases. The V gene end was trimmed by 6 bases and the J gene end by 2 bases; junction bases not matched to a gene: 6. The V gene's germline CDR1 is SEHNR and CDR2 FQNEAQ (reference sequence). The CDR3 is made up of 15 amino acids. CDR3 bases: TGTGCCAGCAGGCCCGGGACAGCCAACACCGGGGAGCTGTTTTTT. It translates to CASRPGTANTGELFF.

The chain employs TRBV12-5 and TRBJ2-7; D is possibly TRBD1 (5 bases). The length of the CDR3 is 18 residues. Germline lookup yields CDR1 LGHNT and CDR2 FRNRAP. V gave up 2 bases and J gave up 7 bases, with 27 bases separating them. CDR3 in amino acids: CASGLIGRSRGRVVEQYV. The CDR3 DNA reads as TGTGCTAGTGGTTTGATAGGTCGGTCCCGAGGCAGGGTGGTGGAGCAGTACGTC.

The chain carries TRBV18 and TRBJ2-7, with TRBD2 as a possible D gene (5 bases). CDR1 is KGHSH and CDR2 is LQKENI in the germline V gene. Trimming took off 3 bases at V and 2 bases at J, with 11 bases between the two ends. The CDR3 spans 14 residues. The DNA of the CDR3 is TGTGCCAGCTCACCTGAATTGGGAGCCTACGAGCAGTACTTC. This translates into CASSPELGAYEQYF.

The V call is TRBV7-3, the J call TRBJ2-7; tentatively, D is TRBD2 (6 bases). V was shortened by 5 bases and J by 2 bases, with 13 bases between the two germline ends. CDR3 length: 14 residues. Germline V gives CDR1 SGHTA, CDR2 FQGTGA. The CDR3 DNA is TGTGCCAGCAGCCCGCGGGACGTCCCCTACGAGCAGTACGTC. This sequence encodes CASSPRDVPYEQYV.